Listed here are 22 T cell receptor beta chains from one sample, sequenced in a study of blood T cell repertoires in COVID-19. Some clones are missing from TCRdb's copy, which holds only in-frame ones; the method was immunoSEQ multiplex PCR. The sample lists 150,000 to 200,000 clones; 75% to 85% were seen once. Sequencing input: peripheral blood. These receptors all come from a human donor in a cohort sampled during active COVID-19.

The rearrangement joins TRBV9 to TRBJ1-3; the D is unclear. Germline CDR1 and CDR2: SGDLS and YYNGEE. The length of the CDR3 is 13 residues. The V and J ends lost 0 bases and 7 bases respectively, with 8 bases between them. The CDR3 reads CASSVDSWNTIYF. CDR3 DNA: TGTGCCAGCAGCGTAGACTCCTGGAACACCATATATTTT.

The CDR3 reads CASSQIGGEQFF. The CDR3 DNA is TGTGCCAGCAGCCAGATAGGGGGTGAGCAGTTCTTC. The rearrangement joins TRBV7-3 to TRBJ2-1; tentatively, D is TRBD1 (6 bases). There are 12 residues in the CDR3. Trimming shortened V by 5 bases and J by 9 bases, and 11 bases separated the two germline ends. Germline-derived CDR1 and CDR2 are SGHTA and FQGTGA.

The CDR3 nucleotides read TGTGCCAGCAGCGAGCCTGCCGAATTCTCCTACGAGCAGTACTTC. Translation gives CASSEPAEFSYEQYF. The V call is TRBV7-9, the J call TRBJ2-7; D is undetermined. V lost 5 bases and J lost 0, with 14 bases in between. The CDR3 is 15 residues long. The germline V gene encodes CDR1 SEHNR and CDR2 FQNEAQ (reference sequence).

The rearrangement joins TRBV20-1 to TRBJ2-5; 12 bases fit TRBD2. V gave up 3 bases and J gave up 0 bases; unmatched junction bases: 8. The V gene's germline CDR1 is DFQATT and CDR2 SNEGSKA (reference sequence). The CDR3 covers 17 residues. The CDR3 sequence is CSASILAGGPYQETQYF. As DNA, the CDR3 is TGCAGTGCTAGTATACTAGCGGGGGGCCCGTACCAAGAGACCCAGTACTTC.

The chain uses TRBV7-9 and TRBJ1-4, with D possibly TRBD1 on 5 matching bases. The germline V gene has CDR1 SEHNR and CDR2 FQNEAQ (reference sequence). Trimming took 7 bases from V and 8 from J, leaving 14 bases between them. The CDR3 has 13 amino acids. CDR3 amino acids: CASTTSGGEKLFF. The CDR3 region has the DNA TGTGCCAGCACCACGTCGGGGGGGGAAAAACTGTTTTTT.

The V gene is TRBV3-1 (or the pseudogene TRBV3-2), the J gene TRBJ1-4, with D possibly being TRBD1 (5 bases). Germline V gives CDR1 LGHDT, CDR2 YNNKEL (reference sequence). This CDR3 is built from 13 residues. The germline V and J ends were trimmed by 6 bases and 4 bases, with 9 bases remaining between them. DNA of the CDR3: TGTGCCAGCAGTGGCGGGGGTAATGAAAAACTGTTTTTT. This codes for CASSGGGNEKLFF.

The rearrangement uses TRBV19 and TRBJ1-1; TRBD1 agrees at 7 bases. This CDR3 region has 16 residues. The J segment lost 6 bases and the V segment lost 3 bases, leaving 13 bases of the junction unmatched. CDR1 LNHDA and CDR2 SQIVND come from the germline V gene (reference sequence). The CDR3 is CASSILHRGGVSEAFF. CDR3 nucleotides: TGTGCCAGTAGTATCCTTCACAGGGGTGGCGTGTCTGAAGCTTTCTTT.

The chain carries TRBV9 and TRBJ2-5; 8 bases are a match to TRBD1. From germline, CDR1 is SGDLS and CDR2 YYNGEE. The V and J ends lost 4 bases and 5 bases, in that order; junction bases with no gene match: 7. The CDR3 runs to 14 residues. CDR3 bases: TGTGCCAGCAGCCACGGACAGGGACTCGAGACCCAGTACTTC. Protein product: CASSHGQGLETQYF.

Note on this clone: A much larger clone is a single base away; this may be a read error. The identical CDR3 is also encoded by other nucleotide sequences in the sample. The rearrangement joins TRBV11-2 to TRBJ2-7; D possibly corresponds to TRBD1 (6 bases). Germline CDR1 and CDR2: SGHAT and FQNNGV. This CDR3 contains 17 residues. CDR3 coding DNA: TGTGCCAGCAGCTTAGATCGGACAGTACTGAGCTCCTACGAACAGTACTTC. As protein: CASSLDRTVLSSYEQYF.

The V and J genes are TRBV11-2 and TRBJ2-3; D is uncertain. V was clipped by 1 base and J by 1 base, with 6 bases between them. CDR3 size: 14 residues. From germline, CDR1 is SGHAT and CDR2 FQNNGV. CDR3 region: CASSLVSGTDTQYF. The CDR3 coding sequence is TGTGCCAGCAGCTTAGTTTCGGGCACAGATACGCAGTATTTT.

This clone was seen a single time. The chain joins TRBV6-2 or TRBV6-3 to TRBJ2-3; the D gene is possibly TRBD2 (5 bases). The germline CDR1 and CDR2 sequences are MNHEY and SVGEGT. The CDR3 runs 14 residues. Trimming shortened V by 0 bases and J by 9 bases, and 13 bases separated the two germline ends. The CDR3 DNA reads TGTGCCAGCAGTTACTCGGCCGACCGGGGAACGCAGTATTTT. Residues: CASSYSADRGTQYF.

This clone was seen more than once but under ten times. Other DNA sequences in this specimen translate into the identical CDR3. The chain carries TRBV10-1 and TRBJ2-2; no firm D call. The CDR3 has 12 amino acids. Germline CDR1 is WNHNN and CDR2 is SYGVQD (reference sequence). Deletions cut 6 bases from V and 5 bases from J, with 7 bases between. In DNA, the CDR3 is TGCGCCAGCAGCCCAACAACCGGGGAGCTGTTTTTT. Protein product: CASSPTTGELFF.

The V call is TRBV29-1, the J call TRBJ2-1, with 7 bases matching TRBD1. V gave up 5 bases and J gave up 0 bases; unmatched junction bases: 4. Germline V gene sequence: CDR1 SQVTM, CDR2 ANQGSEA. The CDR3 spans 14 residues. CDR3 DNA: TGCAGCGTTTATGGGGACAGCTCCTACAATGAGCAGTTCTTC. This encodes CSVYGDSSYNEQFF.

DNA for the CDR3: TGTGCCAGCAGCCCCGACCCCAGGGGTGAAGCTTTCTTT. This encodes CASSPDPRGEAFF. The chain uses TRBV11-3 and TRBJ1-1, with D tentatively TRBD1 (6 bases). Germline lookup yields CDR1 SGHNT and CDR2 YENEEA. V lost 5 bases and J 7 bases, leaving 14 bases between the germline ends. The CDR3 runs 13 residues.

Remarks on this clone: The junction departs from germline at one end; a sequencing error may be responsible. The chain carries TRBV28 and TRBJ2-3, with 12 nucleotides matching TRBD2. The germline gives CDR1 MDHEN, CDR2 SYDVKM. The CDR3 has 13 residues. The CDR3 DNA follows: TGTGCCAGCACCTCTAGCGGGGGGGAACTTGGGGATTTT. As protein: CASTSSGGELGDF.

This chain joins TRBV5-1 and TRBJ2-7, with TRBD2 identical over 10 bases. Germline trimming cut 4 bases from V and 0 bases from J; bases unmatched to any gene: 4. Germline V gene sequence: CDR1 SGHRS, CDR2 YFSETQ. The CDR3 length is 15 residues. CDR3 sequence: CASSLSGRNSYEQYF. The DNA for the CDR3 is TGCGCCAGCAGCCTTAGCGGGAGGAACTCCTACGAGCAGTACTTC.

The table lists this clone with a count of one. The chain combines TRBV7-7 with TRBJ2-3, with TRBD2 matching 8 bases. This CDR3 is built from 15 residues. Germline V lookup: CDR1 SSHAT, CDR2 FNYEAQ (reference sequence). V lost 4 bases to trimming and J lost 4 bases; unmatched junction nucleotides: 7. The DNA of the CDR3 is TGTGCCAGCAGCTCGGGACTAGGAAGTTCAGATACGCAGTATTTT. This sequence encodes CASSSGLGSSDTQYF.

This clone was counted a single time. This sequence joins TRBV29-1 and TRBJ2-1; 8 positions agree with TRBD2. The length of the CDR3 is 15 residues. CDR1 is SQVTM, CDR2 ANQGSEA, per germline. With 3 bases clipped from V and 8 bases from J, the junction kept 12 bases outside the gene matches. CDR3: CSVEGTKRELDEQFF. The CDR3 DNA sequence: TGCAGCGTTGAGGGGACTAAGCGGGAGTTGGATGAGCAGTTCTTC.

This chain connects TRBV29-1 to TRBJ2-7, with D unclear. The germline gives CDR1 SQVTM, CDR2 ANQGSEA. The CDR3 totals 13 residues. V was trimmed by 5 bases and J by 6 bases, leaving 17 bases between them. CDR3 coding DNA: TGCAGCGTTTTGCGAGACACAAACTCCGAGCAGTACTTC. This encodes CSVLRDTNSEQYF.

The V gene is TRBV6-2 or TRBV6-3, the J gene TRBJ1-5, with TRBD1 matching over 7 bases. The V gene's germline CDR1 is MNHEY and CDR2 SVGEGT. J lost 4 bases, V lost 2 bases, and 5 bases had no gene match. The CDR3 is 15 residues long. In nucleotides, the CDR3 is TGTGCCAGCAGTTACCAGGACAGGCTGAATCAGCCCCAGCATTTT. Translation: CASSYQDRLNQPQHF.

The chain combines TRBV28 with TRBJ1-2, with TRBD1 matching 8 bases. CDR1 is MDHEN, CDR2 SYDVKM, per germline. The ends lost 7 bases at V and 1 base at J; junction bases unmatched: 14. The CDR3 extends over 17 amino acids. The CDR3 DNA sequence: TGTGCCAGCACCCAACCGGGACAGGAGGAATATAACTATGGCTACACCTTC. As protein: CASTQPGQEEYNYGYTF.

The CDR3 coding sequence is TGTGCCACCAGTGGTTCTCCAGCGCCAGATACGCAGTATTTT. Its translation is CATSGSPAPDTQYF. The chain carries TRBV24-1 and TRBJ2-3; no clear D gene. The CDR3 has 14 amino acids. From germline, CDR1 is KGHDR and CDR2 SFDVKD. The V gene lost 5 bases and the J gene lost 4 bases, with 12 bases spanning the gap.